These T cell receptor beta chains were read from a single sample in a study of T-cell reconstitution after alpha-beta-depleted transplantation in children. In TCRdb, the PCR reads were re-called with MiXCR into one record per CDR3 protein. The sample holds roughly 300,000 distinct CDR3 sequences, roughly 11% seen once. Source: peripheral blood, taken 180 days after TCRalphabeta/CD19-depleted stem cell transplant. These TCRs come from a male patient between 2 and 10 years old who had a stem cell transplant for chronic granulomatous disease, so the T cells may come from the graft donor. CDR3s include the opening cysteine and the closing phenylalanine or tryptophan. The D gene is left open where the match is weak. Expanded clones are given a class, and other clones once, few, many or no size at all.

D gene: .
V gene: TRBV11-2
clone size: many
J gene: TRBJ2-1
CDR3 DNA: TGTGCCAGCAGCCCCGTTAGGGCGGGGACCAATGAGCAGTTCTTC
CDR3 protein: CASSPVRAGTNEQFF

D gene: .
V gene: TRBV20-1
clone size: many
J gene: TRBJ1-4
CDR3 DNA: TGCAGTGCTAGAGGGAGAAGGGGGGTCAGTGAAAAACTGTTTTTT
CDR3 protein: CSARGRRGVSEKLFF

D gene: .
V gene: TRBV28
clone size: many
J gene: TRBJ2-7
CDR3 DNA: TGTGCCAGCAGTTTTTTGCGTGCGATCACCTACGAGCAGTACTTC
CDR3 protein: CASSFLRAITYEQYF

D gene: .
V gene: TRBV20-1
clone size: many
J gene: TRBJ2-1
CDR3 DNA: TGCAGTGTGGACGGAAGAAGCTCCTACAATGAGCAGTTCTTC
CDR3 protein: CSVDGRSSYNEQFF

D gene: .
V gene: TRBV6-2/TRBV6-3
clone size: many
J gene: TRBJ1-2
CDR3 DNA: TGTGCCAGCAGTTTCGGCAGAGACTATGGCTACACCTTC
CDR3 protein: CASSFGRDYGYTF

D gene: .
V gene: TRBV13
clone size: .
J gene: TRBJ2-1
CDR3 DNA: TGTGCCAGCAGCCAGGCGAAATATACCAGGAGAGAGCAGTTCTTC
CDR3 protein: CASSQAKYTRREQFF

D gene: .
V gene: TRBV29-1
clone size: many
J gene: TRBJ2-7
CDR3 DNA: TGCAGCGTTGAGAAGGGGGGACCATCTGGCTACGAGCAGTACTTC
CDR3 protein: CSVEKGGPSGYEQYF

D gene: .
V gene: TRBV12-3/TRBV12-4
clone size: many
J gene: TRBJ1-2
CDR3 DNA: TGTGCCAGCAGTTTAGGACGTCGGGCTTTAAACTATGGCTACACCTTC
CDR3 protein: CASSLGRRALNYGYTF

D gene: .
V gene: TRBV4-3
clone size: few
J gene: TRBJ2-3
CDR3 DNA: TGCGCCAGCAGCCAAGGGGGGCTAAGCACAGATACGCAGTATTTT
CDR3 protein: CASSQGGLSTDTQYF

D gene: .
V gene: TRBV6-5
clone size: many
J gene: TRBJ2-3
CDR3 DNA: TGTGCCAGCAGTCAGGGAGATACGCAGTATTTT
CDR3 protein: CASSQGDTQYF

D gene: .
V gene: TRBV7-6
clone size: many
J gene: TRBJ1-1
CDR3 DNA: TGTGCCAGCAGCTCCGCATGGGGCAACCCTGAAGCTTTCTTT
CDR3 protein: CASSSAWGNPEAFF

D gene: TRBD1
V gene: TRBV9
clone size: .
J gene: TRBJ2-7
CDR3 DNA: TGTGCCAACAGCGTAGAGCCGATAGGGGGCACCTACGGGCAGTGCTTC
CDR3 protein: CANSVEPIGGTYGQCF

D gene: .
V gene: TRBV29-1
clone size: many
J gene: TRBJ2-5
CDR3 DNA: TGCAGCGTTGAAGGGCGGACCTCCTGGGAGACCCAGTACTTC
CDR3 protein: CSVEGRTSWETQYF

D gene: TRBD1
V gene: TRBV28
clone size: .
J gene: TRBJ1-2
CDR3 DNA: TGTGCCAGCAGTTTATTTTTCCGGACAGGGGGCGGCTATGGCGACACCTTC
CDR3 protein: CASSLFFRTGGGYGDTF

D gene: TRBD2
V gene: TRBV11-1
clone size: many
J gene: TRBJ2-2
CDR3 DNA: TGTGCCAGCAGCCCGAGACTAGCGCCGAACACCGGGGAGCTGTTTTTT
CDR3 protein: CASSPRLAPNTGELFF

D gene: .
V gene: TRBV29-1
clone size: many
J gene: TRBJ1-5
CDR3 DNA: TGCAGCGTTGCGATGGAGGGCCGACAGCCCCAGCATTTT
CDR3 protein: CSVAMEGRQPQHF

D gene: .
V gene: TRBV28
clone size: many
J gene: TRBJ2-5
CDR3 DNA: TGTGCCAGCAGCAAAACGCCCGGGACCCAGTACTTC
CDR3 protein: CASSKTPGTQYF

D gene: .
V gene: TRBV9
clone size: many
J gene: TRBJ1-5
CDR3 DNA: TGTGCCAGCAGCGTAGCCAGAGATCAGCCCCAGCATTTT
CDR3 protein: CASSVARDQPQHF

D gene: TRBD1
V gene: TRBV4-2
clone size: many
J gene: TRBJ2-3
CDR3 DNA: TGTGCCAGCAGCCCCGGACAGGGGGCTTTCACAGATACGCAGTATTTT
CDR3 protein: CASSPGQGAFTDTQYF

D gene: TRBD1
V gene: TRBV18
clone size: many
J gene: TRBJ1-6
CDR3 DNA: TGTGCCAGCTCACCAACGGAGGGGGCTTCTAATTCACCCCTCCACTTT
CDR3 protein: CASSPTEGASNSPLHF

D gene: .
V gene: TRBV2
clone size: .
J gene: TRBJ2-7
CDR3 DNA: TGTGCCAGCAGTGAATCGGGGCTACCCTACGAGCAGTACTTC
CDR3 protein: CASSESGLPYEQYF

D gene: .
V gene: TRBV20-1
clone size: many
J gene: TRBJ2-5
CDR3 DNA: TGCAGTGCTAGTAGAACGGTCTGGCAAAACCAAGAGACCCAGTACTTC
CDR3 protein: CSASRTVWQNQETQYF

D gene: .
V gene: TRBV6-5
clone size: many
J gene: TRBJ1-4
CDR3 DNA: TGTGCCAGCAGTTTGGGGGGGGCCCATGAAAAACTGTTTTTT
CDR3 protein: CASSLGGAHEKLFF

D gene: TRBD2
V gene: TRBV9
clone size: many
J gene: TRBJ2-5
CDR3 DNA: TGTGCCAGCAGCTGGGGACTAGCGGGAGGGGGATCTCAAGAGACCCAGTACTTC
CDR3 protein: CASSWGLAGGGSQETQYF

D gene: .
V gene: TRBV20-1
clone size: many
J gene: TRBJ1-3
CDR3 DNA: TGCAGTGCTAGGAGGGTTACTGGAAACACCATATATTTT
CDR3 protein: CSARRVTGNTIYF

D gene: TRBD2
V gene: TRBV29-1
clone size: many
J gene: TRBJ2-5
CDR3 DNA: TGCAGCGGTGCGCTAGCGGTATCCAGCGGGACCCAGTACTTC
CDR3 protein: CSGALAVSSGTQYF

D gene: .
V gene: TRBV5-4
clone size: .
J gene: TRBJ2-1
CDR3 DNA: TGTGCCAGCAGCTTTCAGGGCCCGAGGGAGCAGTTCTTC
CDR3 protein: CASSFQGPREQFF

D gene: TRBD2
V gene: TRBV13
clone size: many
J gene: TRBJ2-3
CDR3 DNA: TGTGCCAGCACCCTAGCGGGAGGGCCTCACTCGGATACGCAGTATTTT
CDR3 protein: CASTLAGGPHSDTQYF

D gene: .
V gene: TRBV4-1
clone size: many
J gene: TRBJ1-1
CDR3 DNA: TGCGCCAGCAGCCAAGACCGCGACAGTGAAGCTTTCTTT
CDR3 protein: CASSQDRDSEAFF

D gene: .
V gene: TRBV12-3/TRBV12-4
clone size: few
J gene: TRBJ2-5
CDR3 DNA: TGTGCCAGCAGAGCACAGGGTCAAGAGACCCAGTACTTC
CDR3 protein: CASRAQGQETQYF

D gene: .
V gene: TRBV20-1
clone size: many
J gene: TRBJ2-1
CDR3 DNA: TGCAGTGCTGCATACTACAATGAGCAGTTCTTC
CDR3 protein: CSAAYYNEQFF

D gene: TRBD2
V gene: TRBV5-1
clone size: few
J gene: TRBJ2-7
CDR3 DNA: TGCGCCAGCCAGATCGGGGGGAGCTCCTACGAGCAGTACTTC
CDR3 protein: CASQIGGSSYEQYF